This passage covers 26 T cell receptor beta chains from one sample sequenced in a study of shared clonotypes between healthy human individuals. The data were produced by immunoSEQ multiplex PCR, yet TCRdb's version contains in-frame clones alone and is incomplete. The sample shows roughly 1,100,000 clones, 75% of them seen only once. The sample comprised memory CD4+ T cells sorted from blood. Subset denoted: CD45RA-negative fraction. Receptors were obtained from a man between 18 and 29 years old in good health.

The CDR3 DNA reads TGTGCCAGCAGCCCCGACGGACCCAATGAAAAACTGTTTTTT. It specifies CASSPDGPNEKLFF. The chain is built from TRBV7-9 and TRBJ1-4; no reliable D call. Trimming took off 5 bases at V and 5 bases at J, with 12 bases between the two ends. This CDR3 has 14 residues. The germline V gene encodes CDR1 SEHNR and CDR2 FQNEAQ (reference sequence).

The chain combines TRBV19 with TRBJ2-3; D might be TRBD1 (6 bases). The CDR3 length is 13 residues. The V gene's germline CDR1 is LNHDA and CDR2 SQIVND (reference sequence). The DNA of the CDR3 is TGTTCAACCCGTGGGCAGGGGACAGATACGCAGTATTTT. Protein sequence: CSTRGQGTDTQYF. Supplemented by reference TRBV19 and TRBJ2-3, the full variable domain reads DGGITQSPKYLFRKEGQNVTLSCEQNLNHDAMYWYRQDPGQGLRLIYYSQIVNDFQKGDIAEGYSVSREKKESFPLTVTSAQKNPTAFYLCSTRGQGTDTQYFGPGTRLTVL.

The chain combines TRBV5-4 with TRBJ2-3, with 8 bases matching TRBD2. Germline loops: CDR1 SGHNT, CDR2 YYREEE (reference sequence). The CDR3 is 17 amino acids. V shed 0 bases, J shed 0 bases, and the junction held 6 bases outside the gene matches. The CDR3 region has the DNA TGTGCCAGCAGCTTGGTAGCTAGCGGGCCGAGCACAGATACGCAGTATTTT. Protein: CASSLVASGPSTDTQYF.

This clone was seen a few times. The chain uses TRBV12-1 and TRBJ2-1; TRBD2 is the table's D call and was not checked against the DNA. TRBV12-1 is described as a pseudogene. This CDR3 region has 14 residues. The DNA of the CDR3 is TGTGCCAGCAGATTGCGCAAGGCTAGCATGCGGAAGTTCTTC. This sequence encodes CASRLRKASMRKFF.

As DNA, the CDR3 is TGTGCCAGCAGCGTCGACAGGGTGAATGGCTACACCTTC. Translating gives CASSVDRVNGYTF. The chain is built from TRBV5-4 and TRBJ1-2; 7 nucleotides align to TRBD1. With 4 bases clipped from V and 6 bases from J, the junction kept 6 bases outside the gene matches. Germline V gives CDR1 SGHNT, CDR2 YYREEE (reference sequence). The CDR3 is 13 amino acids. Full variable domain (rest looked up from reference TRBV5-4 and TRBJ1-2): ETGVTQSPTHLIKTRGQQVTLRCSSQSGHNTVSWYQQALGQGPQFIFQYYREEENGRGNFPPRFSGLQFPNYSSELNVNALELDDSALYLCASSVDRVNGYTFGSGTRLTVV.

The chain recombines TRBV7-2 with TRBJ2-5; 8 bases line up with TRBD1. With 2 bases clipped from V and 7 bases from J, the junction kept 6 bases outside the gene matches. This CDR3 spans 14 amino acids. CDR1 and CDR2 from the germline V gene are SGHTA and FQGNSA. The CDR3 DNA is TGTGCCAGCAGCTTACAGGGGGCAGGATGGACCCAGTACTTC. Protein sequence: CASSLQGAGWTQYF.

This clone was picked up a small number of times. The chain couples TRBV19 to TRBJ1-4, with D perhaps TRBD1 (5 bases). The CDR3 contains 14 residues. V lost 6 bases and J lost 7, with 15 bases in between. Germline CDR1 is LNHDA and CDR2 is SQIVND (reference sequence). The CDR3 protein is CASSGHARGEKLFF. CDR3 nucleotide sequence: TGTGCCAGTAGCGGACACGCACGGGGTGAAAAACTGTTTTTT.

Here the CDR3 DNA reads TGTGCCAGCAGCCGCAAACTTACTAGCCCCGCCCAGGAGACCCAGTACTTC. The encoded protein is CASSRKLTSPAQETQYF. This rearrangement joins TRBV5-6 to TRBJ2-5, with D possibly TRBD2 on 6 matching bases. The CDR3 consists of 17 residues. Trimming removed 4 bases at V and 5 bases at J, with 24 bases between. Germline CDR1 is SGHDT and CDR2 is YYEEEE.

CDR3 in DNA: TGTGCCAGCAACGATCTAAATGAAAAACTGTTTTTT. The encoded protein is CASNDLNEKLFF. The rearrangement links TRBV7-9 to TRBJ1-4; unclear D gene. V was shortened by 7 bases and J by 5 bases, with 8 bases between the two germline ends. Germline values: CDR1 SEHNR, CDR2 FQNEAQ (reference sequence). This CDR3 region has 12 residues.

The count of this clone is one. V gene TRBV30 combines with J gene TRBJ2-1, with D possibly being TRBD1 (5 bases). This CDR3 spans 13 amino acids. V lost 5 bases and J lost 6, with 14 bases in between. CDR1 and CDR2 (germline): GTSNPN, SVGIG (reference sequence). Written as DNA, the CDR3 is TGTGCCTGGTCTTATGACAGTAGCAATGAGCAGTTCTTC. Translated, it gives CAWSYDSSNEQFF.

DNA for the CDR3: TGTGCCAGCAGCGTCCTACCGGGACTACCCCCCGGGAATGAGCAGTTCTTC. Encoded protein: CASSVLPGLPPGNEQFF. The chain is built from TRBV2 and TRBJ2-1; 7 positions agree with TRBD2. Germline values: CDR1 SNHLY, CDR2 FYNNEI. CDR3 length: 17 residues. The V and J ends lost 6 bases and 7 bases, in that order; junction bases with no gene match: 18.

The count of this clone is one. The chain carries TRBV4-1 and TRBJ2-6; D is undetermined. Per germline, CDR1 MGHRA and CDR2 YSYEKL. The CDR3 is 14 residues long. V was cut by 8 bases and J by 0 bases, with 8 bases left in between. In nucleotides, the CDR3 is TGCGCCAGCGGACGGTTCTCTGGGGCCAACGTCCTGACTTTC. Amino acids: CASGRFSGANVLTF.

CDR3 DNA: TGTGCCGCGGGCGGGCCTGCCTCCTCCTACGAGCAGTACTTC. Residues: CAAGGPASSYEQYF. The V gene is TRBV27, the J gene TRBJ2-7; D is perhaps TRBD2 (5 bases). CDR3 length: 14 amino acids. Trimming removed 11 bases at V and 0 bases at J, with 17 bases between. Germline lookup yields CDR1 MNHEY and CDR2 SMNVEV (reference sequence).

The chain carries TRBV27 and TRBJ1-2; 11 bases align to TRBD1. CDR3 length: 16 residues. Trimming took 8 bases from V and 4 from J; bases not matched to a gene: 12. Germline loops: CDR1 MNHEY, CDR2 SMNVEV (reference sequence). The CDR3 reads CASGSGTGGLGYGYTF. DNA of the CDR3: TGTGCCAGCGGGTCCGGGACAGGGGGATTGGGCTATGGCTACACCTTC.

This chain joins TRBV28 and TRBJ1-4; D is unresolved. CDR3 length: 15 amino acids. V was shortened by 6 bases and J by 2 bases, with 13 bases between the two germline ends. From germline, CDR1 is MDHEN and CDR2 SYDVKM. The DNA of the CDR3 is TGTGCCAGCAGCTCACCTCAACGCACTAATGAAAAACTGTTTTTT. Amino acids: CASSSPQRTNEKLFF. The full variable domain, rest sourced from reference TRBV28 and TRBJ1-4, is DVKVTQSSRYLVKRTGEKVFLECVQDMDHENMFWYRQDPGLGLRLIYFSYDVKMKEKGDIPEGYSVSREKKERFSLILESASTNQTSMYLCASSSPQRTNEKLFFGSGTQLSVL.

This chain links TRBV5-1 with TRBJ2-3, with D possibly being TRBD2 (6 bases). Germline loops: CDR1 SGHRS, CDR2 YFSETQ. The germline V and J ends were trimmed by 3 bases and 2 bases, with 10 bases remaining between them. The length of the CDR3 is 14 residues. CDR3 in DNA: TGCGCCAGCAGCTGGGACTTACCCACAGATACGCAGTATTTT. It specifies CASSWDLPTDTQYF.

The V and J genes are TRBV15 and TRBJ2-7; D may be TRBD1 (6 bases). V was shortened by 1 base and J by 2 bases, with 9 bases between the two germline ends. The germline V gene encodes CDR1 LNHNV and CDR2 YYDKDF (reference sequence). The CDR3 sequence is 14 residues long. CDR3 nucleotides: TGTGCCACCAGCAGAGCCGGGACAACCTACGAGCAGTACTTC. Translated: CATSRAGTTYEQYF.

The chain joins TRBV18 to TRBJ1-3; unclear D gene. Looked up from germline, CDR1 is KGHSH and CDR2 is LQKENI. The ends were cut back, 2 bases at V and 0 bases at J, with 8 bases in the middle. The CDR3 consists of 15 residues. This CDR3 is CASSPSVSSGNTIYF. CDR3 coding DNA: TGTGCCAGCTCACCATCTGTATCCTCTGGAAACACCATATATTTT.

The chain couples TRBV6-4 to TRBJ2-1; 8 bases are a match to TRBD2. Losses at the gene ends were 6 bases for V and 2 bases for J; bases not matched to a gene: 9. CDR3 length equals 16 residues. Germline V gene lookup returns CDR1 MRHNA and CDR2 SNTAGT. CDR3 loop: CASRPGGGAPYNEQFF. The CDR3 nucleotides read TGTGCCAGCAGGCCGGGAGGGGGTGCCCCCTACAATGAGCAGTTCTTC.

The V gene is TRBV7-9, the J gene TRBJ2-1, with a possible D match to TRBD2 (6 bases). Germline CDR1 and CDR2: SEHNR and FQNEAQ (reference sequence). V was pared by 1 base and J by 4 bases, with 8 bases between. The length of the CDR3 is 14 residues. The CDR3 sequence: CASSLGSGYNEQFF. Here the CDR3 DNA reads TGTGCCAGCAGCTTAGGGAGCGGGTACAATGAGCAGTTCTTC.

The V gene is TRBV4-1, the J gene TRBJ2-5, with TRBD2 as a possible D gene (5 bases). V was cut by 0 bases and J by 4 bases, with 15 bases left in between. CDR3 length: 16 amino acids. Germline CDR1 and CDR2: MGHRA and YSYEKL. CDR3 loop: CASSQEGHPGGETQYF. CDR3 sequence (DNA): TGCGCCAGCAGCCAAGAGGGTCATCCCGGAGGAGAGACCCAGTACTTC.

The chain links TRBV5-1 to TRBJ1-1; 11 nucleotides agree with TRBD1. Germline loops: CDR1 SGHRS, CDR2 YFSETQ. J gave up 10 bases and V 2 bases, and 7 bases lay outside the gene matches. This CDR3 is built from 14 residues. The CDR3 DNA follows: TGCGCCAGCAGCTTTGACGGACAGGGGGCTGGAGCTTTCTTT. This gives the protein CASSFDGQGAGAFF. The complete variable domain, with remaining parts taken from reference TRBV5-1 and TRBJ1-1, reads KAGVTQTPRYLIKTRGQQVTLSCSPISGHRSVSWYQQTPGQGLQFLFEYFSETQRNKGNFPGRFSGRQFSNSRSEMNVSTLELGDSALYLCASSFDGQGAGAFFGQGTRLTVV.

This clone appeared a single time. As DNA, the CDR3 is TGTGCCAGCACTCGGGACAGACACTCCTCTGGAAACACCATATATTTT. As protein: CASTRDRHSSGNTIYF. The rearrangement joins TRBV21-1 to TRBJ1-3; the table assigns TRBD1, which was not confirmed against the DNA. TRBV21-1 is noted as a pseudogene. The CDR3 runs 16 residues.

The chain links TRBV6-5 to TRBJ2-3; maybe TRBD1 (6 bases). Per germline, CDR1 MNHEY and CDR2 SVGAGI. The CDR3 has 14 amino acids. V was shortened by 4 bases and J by 2 bases, with 10 bases between the two germline ends. The CDR3 sequence: CASSSDRFTDTQYF. CDR3 DNA: TGTGCCAGCAGTTCAGACAGGTTCACAGATACGCAGTATTTT.

The chain links TRBV7-9 to TRBJ2-7; 11 bases align to TRBD2. Germline CDR1 and CDR2: SEHNR and FQNEAQ (reference sequence). The CDR3 runs to 17 residues. With 3 bases clipped from V and 3 bases from J, the junction kept 10 bases outside the gene matches. The CDR3 DNA reads as TGTGCCAGCAGCTTGGTCGCCGGAACTAGCGGGAGCTACGAGCAGTACTTC. Encoded protein: CASSLVAGTSGSYEQYF.

This chain links TRBV7-2 with TRBJ1-2; no clear D. Trimming stripped 9 bases from V and 4 bases from J, with 21 bases between. The CDR3 extends over 15 amino acids. The germline CDR1 and CDR2 sequences are SGHTA and FQGNSA. CDR3 amino acids: CASSPGLVTTYGYTF. CDR3 DNA: TGTGCCAGTAGCCCGGGTTTGGTTACTACCTATGGCTACACCTTC.